The clone carrying this T cell receptor (beta chain) was counted at least ten times. Its antigen is not identified. Regions amplified from RNA transcripts were the TCR beta CDR3 regions. The HTBI primer set served for first-round RT-PCR of the TCR CDR3. TCRdb used MiXCR to reprocess the multiplex PCR reads, holding one entry per CDR3 protein. Seen here are around 800,000 distinct CDR3 sequences, about 38% observed once, and the top ten hold approximately 10%. The sample comes from a study of T cells in Graves' hyperthyroidism and ophthalmopathy. Study-wide context: Peripheral blood was taken when the disease was first diagnosed, before any treatment began.

It was uncontrolled infection, other autoimmune disease, pregnancy or lactation that excluded patients. Study conclusions and caveats: Ophthalmopathy was separated from stable hyperthyroidism by a 13 V-J model. Most clonotypes expanded in thyroid above 0.001 were likewise present in blood.

The CDR3 extends over 14 amino acids. Per the germline V gene, CDR1 is SEHNR and CDR2 is FQNEAQ (reference sequence). V lost 6 bases and J 1 base, leaving 9 bases between the germline ends. The chain is built from TRBV7-9 and TRBJ2-2, with D perhaps matching TRBD1 (6 bases). The TCR comes from a man younger than 35 with Graves' hyperthyroidism. Material: blood. The CDR3 region is CASRTTGNTGELFF. Here the CDR3 DNA reads TGTGCCAGCAGGACGACAGGGAACACCGGGGAGCTGTTTTTT.